The source of this TCR beta chain is a study of T cells in Graves' hyperthyroidism and ophthalmopathy. This clonotype was recorded many times. There were TCR beta CDR3 regions amplified from RNA transcripts. TCR CDR3 regions were first amplified by RT-PCR with HTBI primers. TCRdb processed the multiplex PCR reads anew with MiXCR; each CDR3 protein has one entry. The data show about 250,000 distinct CDR3 sequences, about 20% seen once. Diagnostic decisions used clinical symptoms, serum thyroxine and TRAb, thyroid ultrasound and orbital computed tomography. The CDR3 spans 15 residues. Germline CDR1 LGHDT, CDR2 YNNKEL (reference sequence). Trimming stripped 3 bases from V and 7 bases from J, with 18 bases between.

The gene calls are TRBV3-1 and TRBJ2-5; D remains ambiguous. The source of this sequence is a man aged 25 to 40 with Graves' ophthalmopathy. The sample taken for sequencing was blood. The CDR3 protein is CASSQATLQWGTQYF. The CDR3 DNA is TGTGCCAGCAGCCAGGCGACACTACAATGGGGGACCCAGTACTTC.